This T cell receptor beta chain was observed in a study of T cells in Graves' hyperthyroidism and ophthalmopathy. Trimming cost V 0 bases and J 3 bases, with 18 bases left between them. The CDR3 is 17 amino acids. CDR1 and CDR2 (germline): LNHNV, YYDKDF (reference sequence). General study points: Model output signaled ophthalmopathy a median roughly 6.1 months ahead of onset.

There were TCR beta CDR3 regions amplified from RNA transcripts. Researchers ran a first-round RT-PCR on the TCR CDR3 using the HTBI primer set. TCRdb ran MiXCR on the multiplex PCR reads and lists one entry per CDR3 protein. The sample holds 600,000 to 900,000 distinct CDR3 sequences, less than 20% seen once. Exclusion of patients followed from uncontrolled infection, other autoimmune disease, pregnancy or lactation. There are many counts of this clonotype. Its antigen is not identified. This sequence joins TRBV15 and TRBJ2-7, with D uncertain. The sequencing input was blood. This sequence originates from a man younger than 35 with Graves' hyperthyroidism. The CDR3 DNA reads TGTGCCACCAGCAGAGATCTTAATGCCCTACGGAACTACGAGCAGTACTTC. This gives the protein CATSRDLNALRNYEQYF.